A single sample gave rise to the 32 T cell receptor beta chains below, sequenced in a study of CD8+CD57+ T cells in acquired aplastic anemia. An expansion of CD8+CD57+ cells by flow cytometry had been shown in patients chosen for sequencing. Genomic DNA was employed as the template in profiling TCR beta VDJ and CDR3. Each CDR3 protein gets one entry after TCRdb re-called the reads with MiXCR. The sample holds 150,000 to 180,000 distinct CDR3 sequences, around half seen once. The sequenced sample was sorted CD4+, CD8+, or CD8+CD57+ T cells (not recorded which) from PBMCs. The receptors here all came from a human donor with aplastic anemia.

The chain links TRBV20-1 to TRBJ2-7; D possibly corresponds to TRBD1 (5 bases). This CDR3 spans 15 amino acids. Trimming pared 3 bases from V and 0 bases from J, leaving 15 bases between. The germline gives CDR1 DFQATT, CDR2 SNEGSKA (reference sequence). CDR3 nucleotide sequence: TGCAGTGCTAGCCGGAGCAGGGTCAGCTCCTACGAGCAGTACTTC. It yields the protein CSASRSRVSSYEQYF.

This chain links TRBV24-1 with TRBJ2-1; no clear D. The CDR3 length is 12 residues. From germline, CDR1 is KGHDR and CDR2 SFDVKD. V dropped 3 bases and J dropped 9 bases, with 8 bases sitting between them. The CDR3 protein is CATSDQVGEQFF. For the CDR3, the DNA is TGTGCCACCAGTGATCAGGTGGGTGAGCAGTTCTTC.

This clonotype has a count of ten or more. This chain joins TRBV27 and TRBJ2-7; D is perhaps TRBD1 (6 bases). The germline V gene has CDR1 MNHEY and CDR2 SMNVEV (reference sequence). The CDR3 spans 14 residues. V was cut by 2 bases and J by 6 bases, with 14 bases left in between. CDR3 DNA sequence: TGTGCCAGCAGTTTAGGACAGCAGTTAGGCGAGCAGTACTTC. Translated, it gives CASSLGQQLGEQYF.

The chain combines TRBV19 with TRBJ1-5; no definite D call. The CDR3 covers 13 residues. The ends were cut back, 3 bases at V and 6 bases at J, with 9 bases in the middle. CDR1 is LNHDA and CDR2 is SQIVND in the germline V gene (reference sequence). The CDR3 region has the DNA TGTGCCAGTAGTATGGAGGGTAGTCAGCCCCAGCATTTT. Translating gives CASSMEGSQPQHF.

In this sample, this clonotype turned up a few times. The chain combines TRBV7-9 with TRBJ2-3; D is ambiguous. V was trimmed by 3 bases and J by 6 bases, leaving 7 bases between them. In germline, CDR1 is SEHNR, CDR2 FQNEAQ (reference sequence). The CDR3 consists of 12 residues. CDR3 sequence: CASSFHGDTQYF. The CDR3 DNA is TGTGCCAGCAGCTTTCACGGGGATACGCAGTATTTT.

This clonotype was seen just once. The chain combines TRBV24-1 with TRBJ2-1; D tentatively fits TRBD1 or TRBD2 (5 bases each). Germline V gene data show CDR1 as KGHDR and CDR2 as SFDVKD. The CDR3 is 12 amino acids. With 10 bases removed from V and 8 bases from J, the gap between germline ends came to 14 bases. The CDR3 nucleotides read TGTGCCACAAGGGACCGTGGGGATGAGCAGTTCTTC. It codes for CATRDRGDEQFF.

The rearrangement joins TRBV2 to TRBJ2-3; 9 nucleotides align to TRBD1. The CDR3 spans 16 residues. The V segment lost 6 bases and the J segment 0 bases; nucleotides outside the gene matches: 7. The V gene's germline CDR1 is SNHLY and CDR2 FYNNEI. This CDR3 reads CASRTGTGTSTDTQYF. Written as DNA, the CDR3 is TGTGCCAGCAGGACCGGGACAGGGACTAGCACAGATACGCAGTATTTT.

This clonotype was detected many times. The chain's CDR3 is CASSLSRGGLETQYF. Here the CDR3 DNA reads TGTGCCAGCAGCTTAAGCCGCGGGGGGCTTGAGACCCAGTACTTC. The chain is built from TRBV7-9 and TRBJ2-5, with 8 positions matching TRBD2. J was trimmed by 5 bases and V by 2 bases; bases with no gene match: 7. CDR3 length: 15 amino acids. Germline V lookup: CDR1 SEHNR, CDR2 FQNEAQ (reference sequence).

The chain joins TRBV2 to TRBJ2-1; 12 bases are a match to TRBD1. Trimming at V came to 5 bases and at J to 10 bases, leaving 6 bases not matched to a gene. Germline V gene lookup returns CDR1 SNHLY and CDR2 FYNNEI. The CDR3 consists of 14 residues. CDR3 amino acids: CASSSGQGAGEQFF. The CDR3 DNA reads TGTGCCAGCAGTTCGGGACAGGGGGCAGGGGAGCAGTTCTTC. Combining the CDR3 with reference TRBV2 and TRBJ2-1 gives the whole variable domain EPEVTQTPSHQVTQMGQEVILRCVPISNHLYFYWYRQILGQKVEFLVSFYNNEISEKSEIFDDQFSVERPDGSNFTLKIRSTKLEDSAMYFCASSSGQGAGEQFFGPGTRLTVL.

The sample holds many counts of this clonotype. This chain connects TRBV2 to TRBJ2-7; D remains unclear. The germline V gene has CDR1 SNHLY and CDR2 FYNNEI. V was shortened by 0 bases and J by 2 bases, with 11 bases between the two germline ends. The CDR3 spans 15 residues. The CDR3 DNA is TGTGCCAGCAGTGAAGCGATCACCGAAGCCTACGAGCAGTACTTC. Its translation is CASSEAITEAYEQYF.

This clonotype was observed at least ten times. This chain links TRBV6-5 with TRBJ1-3, with no clear D. CDR3 length equals 15 residues. The V gene's germline CDR1 is MNHEY and CDR2 SVGAGI. V was clipped by 0 bases and J by 3 bases, with 9 bases between them. CDR3 sequence reads: CASSYSPEGGNTIYF. The CDR3 coding sequence is TGTGCCAGCAGTTACTCCCCGGAGGGTGGAAACACCATATATTTT.

This chain's CDR3 is CASRPGNTEAFF. The CDR3, as DNA: TGTGCCAGCAGACCAGGGAACACTGAAGCTTTCTTT. V gene TRBV7-9 combines with J gene TRBJ1-1; no reliable D call. Trimming cost V 6 bases and J 1 base, with 6 bases left between them. Looked up from germline, CDR1 is SEHNR and CDR2 is FQNEAQ (reference sequence). There are 12 residues in the CDR3.

This clonotype was recorded at least ten times. V is TRBV7-8 and J is TRBJ1-2; D possibly corresponds to TRBD1 (5 bases). This CDR3 contains 13 residues. Germline CDR1 SGHVS, CDR2 FQNEAQ. Between the trimmed V and J ends, which lost 5 bases and 7 bases, there was a span of 14 bases. Here the CDR3 DNA reads TGTGCCAGCAGCATCTCAGGGTCAAGTGGCTACACCTTC. Its translation is CASSISGSSGYTF.

For this clonotype: This may be a read error, as it is one base from a much larger clone. The V and J genes are TRBV6-2 or TRBV6-3 and TRBJ2-1; the D gene is possibly TRBD1 (6 bases). The end of the DNA fits TRBJ2-7 better, so the J call may be wrong. The CDR3 is 13 residues long. CDR1 and CDR2 from the germline V gene are MNHEY and SVGEGT. CDR3 region: CASSYSNGGQQYF. CDR3 coding DNA: TGTGCCAGCAGTTACTCAAATGGGGGCCAGCAGTACTTC.

This clonotype has a handful of counts. The CDR3 DNA sequence: TGCAGTGCTAGAGATCGTAGGACAACCTACGAGCAGTACTTC. It is translated as CSARDRRTTYEQYF. The chain links TRBV20-1 to TRBJ2-7; D might be TRBD1 (5 bases). The CDR3 length is 14 residues. Trimming shortened V by 0 bases and J by 2 bases, and 11 bases separated the two germline ends. Germline V CDR1 and CDR2: DFQATT, SNEGSKA (reference sequence).

The chain joins TRBV11-1 to TRBJ1-2, with no clear D. V dropped 4 bases and J dropped 0 bases, with 15 bases sitting between them. The CDR3 consists of 16 residues. In germline, CDR1 is SGHAT, CDR2 FQDESV (reference sequence). CDR3: CASSSKPTDANYGYTF. CDR3 bases: TGTGCCAGCAGCTCCAAACCGACGGATGCTAACTATGGCTACACCTTC.

This chain uses TRBV19 with TRBJ2-5, with D tentatively TRBD1 (6 bases). V lost 3 bases to trimming and J lost 5 bases, with 10 bases between them. In germline, CDR1 is LNHDA, CDR2 SQIVND (reference sequence). There are 13 residues in the CDR3. CDR3 bases: TGTGCCAGTAGTATGGGGGCCGGGGAGACCCAGTACTTC. This translates into CASSMGAGETQYF. The full variable domain, rest sourced from reference TRBV19 and TRBJ2-5, is DGGITQSPKYLFRKEGQNVTLSCEQNLNHDAMYWYRQDPGQGLRLIYYSQIVNDFQKGDIAEGYSVSREKKESFPLTVTSAQKNPTAFYLCASSMGAGETQYFGPGTRLLVL.

The CDR3 sequence is CSVARGGEETQYF. CDR3 sequence (DNA): TGCAGCGTGGCTAGGGGGGGAGAAGAGACCCAGTACTTC. The rearrangement links TRBV29-1 to TRBJ2-5, with D maybe TRBD2 (7 bases). The V end lost 6 bases, the J end lost 3 bases, and 14 bases lay between the germline ends. Germline V gene lookup returns CDR1 SQVTM and CDR2 ANQGSEA. CDR3 size: 13 residues.

This clonotype was counted many times. The rearrangement links TRBV7-9 to TRBJ1-5; the D is unclear. The CDR3 extends over 14 amino acids. Germline CDR1 and CDR2: SEHNR and FQNEAQ (reference sequence). V was shortened by 1 base and J by 5 bases, with 9 bases between the two germline ends. The CDR3 region is CASSLGGNHQPQHF. DNA of the CDR3: TGTGCCAGCAGCTTAGGGGGAAACCATCAGCCCCAGCATTTT.

This clonotype appeared once. It may be a read error: a sequence one base away is much more abundant. The CDR3 end shows no conserved phenylalanine or tryptophan, and so a read error is likely. The chain combines TRBV7-3 with TRBJ2-1, with 8 bases lining up with TRBD2. V was pared by 1 base and J by 2 bases, with 10 bases of the junction left unmatched. The CDR3 is 18 residues long. CDR1 is SGHTA, CDR2 FQGTGA, per germline. CDR3 region: CASSLNHRGGSAYNEQFS. CDR3 coding DNA: TGTGCCAGCAGCTTAAACCACCGCGGGGGGTCCGCCTACAATGAGCAGTTCTCC.

The chain joins TRBV20-1 to TRBJ2-7; 9 bases fit TRBD1. The trim removed 6 bases at V and 2 bases at J, leaving 5 bases unmatched. Germline-derived CDR1 and CDR2 are DFQATT and SNEGSKA (reference sequence). The CDR3 spans 13 residues. The CDR3 nucleotides read TGCAGTGCACCCAGACAGGGGGCCTACGAGCAGTACTTC. This gives the protein CSAPRQGAYEQYF.

CDR3 DNA: TGCAGCGTTGAAGGGGGACGGGCGTACCAAGAGACCCAGTACTTC. As protein: CSVEGGRAYQETQYF. The V gene is TRBV29-1, the J gene TRBJ2-5; tentatively, D is TRBD1 or TRBD2 (5 bases each). Trimming stripped 1 base from V and 0 bases from J, with 12 bases between. This CDR3 region has 15 residues. Germline CDR1 is SQVTM and CDR2 is ANQGSEA.

Many counts were recorded for this clonotype. The chain is built from TRBV12-3 or TRBV12-4 and TRBJ1-1; perhaps TRBD1 as D (6 bases). The germline V and J ends were trimmed by 6 bases and 4 bases, with 15 bases remaining between them. The CDR3 is 14 amino acids. CDR3 sequence: CASSLTGLSTEAFF. CDR3 nucleotide sequence: TGTGCCAGCAGCCTTACAGGGTTGAGCACTGAAGCTTTCTTT.

V usage is TRBV2 and J usage is TRBJ1-2, with D hard to call. Trimming took 0 bases from V and 1 from J, leaving 6 bases between them. CDR3 length: 14 amino acids. CDR1 is SNHLY and CDR2 is FYNNEI in the germline V gene. CDR3 protein: CASSEARINYGYTF. DNA of the CDR3: TGTGCCAGCAGTGAAGCAAGGATTAACTATGGCTACACCTTC.

The genes are TRBV6-1 and TRBJ2-1; 11 positions match TRBD1. V lost 6 bases, J lost 6 bases, and 1 base stayed unmatched. The CDR3 loop spans 13 amino acids. Germline V gene data show CDR1 as MNHNS and CDR2 as SASEGT. The DNA for the CDR3 is TGTGCCAGCAGAGGGACAGGGGGCAATGAGCAGTTCTTC. Its translation is CASRGTGGNEQFF.

This chain connects TRBV2 to TRBJ1-2; D not resolved. CDR1 is SNHLY, CDR2 FYNNEI, per germline. The CDR3 consists of 14 residues. The V and J ends lost 5 bases and 2 bases respectively, with 12 bases between them. CDR3 amino acids: CASSFSRRNYGYTF. CDR3 nucleotide sequence: TGTGCCAGCAGTTTTAGCAGAAGGAACTATGGCTACACCTTC. The full variable domain, with the rest looked up from reference TRBV2 and TRBJ1-2, is EPEVTQTPSHQVTQMGQEVILRCVPISNHLYFYWYRQILGQKVEFLVSFYNNEISEKSEIFDDQFSVERPDGSNFTLKIRSTKLEDSAMYFCASSFSRRNYGYTFGSGTRLTVV.

This chain connects TRBV2 to TRBJ2-7, with TRBD1 identical over 8 bases. The CDR3 contains 14 residues. The ends lost 6 bases at V and 2 bases at J; junction bases unmatched: 6. CDR1 SNHLY and CDR2 FYNNEI come from the germline V gene. CDR3 sequence: CASRPGTGTYEQYF. CDR3 DNA sequence: TGTGCCAGCAGACCCGGGACAGGAACCTACGAGCAGTACTTC.

The rearrangement links TRBV7-2 to TRBJ2-7; D ambiguous. The CDR3 spans 12 residues. Germline V CDR1 and CDR2: SGHTA, FQGNSA. Trimming pared 1 base from V and 3 bases from J, leaving 4 bases between. As DNA, the CDR3 is TGTGCCAGCAGCTTAGACCTCTACGAGCAGTACTTC. It translates to CASSLDLYEQYF.

Points on this clonotype: Because it lacks the conserved phenylalanine or tryptophan at the end, this CDR3 is likely a read error. V usage is TRBV10-3 and J usage is TRBJ2-1; possibly TRBD1 for D (7 bases). The CDR3 covers 13 residues. Looked up from germline, CDR1 is ENHRY and CDR2 is SYGVKD. V was pared by 3 bases and J by 5 bases, with 8 bases between. CDR3 DNA: TGTGCCATCAGTGACAGGGGGGACAATGAGCAGTTCCTC. This gives the protein CAISDRGDNEQFL.

Comments on this clonotype: The junction and the germline gene differ at one end; a read error may be behind it. This chain links TRBV7-7 with TRBJ1-2; TRBD1 agrees at 9 bases. CDR1 is SSHAT, CDR2 FNYEAQ, per germline (reference sequence). The CDR3 extends over 13 amino acids. This chain's CDR3 is CASSRDRDNGYTF. Here the CDR3 DNA reads TGTGCTAGCAGCCGGGACAGGGACAATGGCTACACCTTC.

The chain employs TRBV24-1 and TRBJ2-1; 10 nucleotides match TRBD1. V dropped 6 bases and J dropped 4; count of bases not matched to a gene: 8. From germline, CDR1 is KGHDR and CDR2 SFDVKD. The CDR3 runs to 16 residues. CDR3 nucleotides: TGTGCCACCAGTTCTGGACAGGGGGTCCCTTACAATGAGCAGTTCTTC. Protein product: CATSSGQGVPYNEQFF.

The chain links TRBV20-1 to TRBJ2-5, with a weak D call TRBD1 (9 bases). The V end lost 3 bases, the J end lost 13 bases, and 24 bases lay between the germline ends. CDR3 length: 14 residues. Germline loops: CDR1 DFQATT, CDR2 SNEGSKA (reference sequence). The chain's CDR3 is CSASGGAGTGTRYF. CDR3 coding DNA: TGCAGTGCTAGCGGGGGGGCCGGGACAGGGACGCGGTACTTC.